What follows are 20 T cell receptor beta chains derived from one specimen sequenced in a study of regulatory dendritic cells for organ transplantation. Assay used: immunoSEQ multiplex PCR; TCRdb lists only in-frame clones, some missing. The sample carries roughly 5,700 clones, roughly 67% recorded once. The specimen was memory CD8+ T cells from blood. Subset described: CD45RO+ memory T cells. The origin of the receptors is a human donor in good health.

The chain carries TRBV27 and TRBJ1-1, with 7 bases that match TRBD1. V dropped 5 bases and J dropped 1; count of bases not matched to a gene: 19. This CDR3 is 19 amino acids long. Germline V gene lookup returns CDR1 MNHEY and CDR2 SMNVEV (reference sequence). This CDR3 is CASSAWNTGALGENTEAFF. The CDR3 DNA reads TGTGCCAGCAGTGCCTGGAATACAGGGGCCCTCGGCGAGAACACTGAAGCTTTCTTT.

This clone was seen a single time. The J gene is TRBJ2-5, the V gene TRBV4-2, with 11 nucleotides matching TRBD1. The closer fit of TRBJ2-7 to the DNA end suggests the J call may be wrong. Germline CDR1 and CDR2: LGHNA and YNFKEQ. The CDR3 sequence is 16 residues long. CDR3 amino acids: CASSQDGTGGSYEQYF. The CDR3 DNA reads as TGTGCCAGCAGCCAAGATGGGACAGGGGGCTCCTACGAGCAGTACTTC.

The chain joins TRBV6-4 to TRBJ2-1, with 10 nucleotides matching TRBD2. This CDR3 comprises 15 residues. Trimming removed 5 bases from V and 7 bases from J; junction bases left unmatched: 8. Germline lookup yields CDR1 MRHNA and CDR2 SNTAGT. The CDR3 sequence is CASSTSGGAENEQFF. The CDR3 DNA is TGTGCCAGCAGTACCAGCGGGGGGGCCGAGAATGAGCAGTTCTTC.

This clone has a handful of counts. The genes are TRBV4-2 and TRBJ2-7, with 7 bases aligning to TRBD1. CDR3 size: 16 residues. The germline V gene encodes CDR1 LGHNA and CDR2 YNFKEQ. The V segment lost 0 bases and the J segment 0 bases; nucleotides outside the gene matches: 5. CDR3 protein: CASSQESGQPSYEQYF. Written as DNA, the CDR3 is TGTGCCAGCAGCCAAGAGTCGGGACAGCCCTCCTACGAGCAGTACTTC.

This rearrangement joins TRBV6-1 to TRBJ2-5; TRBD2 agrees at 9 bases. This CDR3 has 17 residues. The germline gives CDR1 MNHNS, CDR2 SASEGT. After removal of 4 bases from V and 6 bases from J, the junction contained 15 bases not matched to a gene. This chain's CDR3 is CASSGGGGARRTKTQYF. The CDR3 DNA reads TGTGCCAGCAGTGGTGGCGGGGGGGCCCGTCGCACGAAGACCCAGTACTTC.

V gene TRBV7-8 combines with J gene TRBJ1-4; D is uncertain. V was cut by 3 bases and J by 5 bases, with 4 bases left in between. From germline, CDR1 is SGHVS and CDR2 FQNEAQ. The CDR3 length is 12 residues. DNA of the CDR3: TGTGCCAGCAGCTTTGGCAATGAAAAACTGTTTTTT. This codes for CASSFGNEKLFF.

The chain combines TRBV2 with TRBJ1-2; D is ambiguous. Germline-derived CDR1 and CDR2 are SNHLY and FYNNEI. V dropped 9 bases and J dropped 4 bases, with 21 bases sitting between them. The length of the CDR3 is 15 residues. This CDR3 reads CARTLDAGVGYGYTF. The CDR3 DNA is TGTGCCAGAACTCTGGACGCGGGAGTAGGCTATGGCTACACCTTC.

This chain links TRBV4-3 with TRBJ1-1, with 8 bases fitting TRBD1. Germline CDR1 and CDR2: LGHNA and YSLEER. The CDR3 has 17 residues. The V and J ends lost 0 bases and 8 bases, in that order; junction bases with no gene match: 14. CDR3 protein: CASSQDSRTGSRGEAFF. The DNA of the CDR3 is TGCGCCAGCAGCCAAGATAGTAGGACAGGGAGTAGGGGCGAAGCTTTCTTT.

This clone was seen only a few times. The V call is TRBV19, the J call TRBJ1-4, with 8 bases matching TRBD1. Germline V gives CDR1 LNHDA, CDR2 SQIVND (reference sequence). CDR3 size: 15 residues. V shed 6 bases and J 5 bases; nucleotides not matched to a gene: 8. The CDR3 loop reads CASREEDRVNEKLFF. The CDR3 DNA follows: TGTGCCAGTAGGGAAGAGGACAGGGTAAATGAAAAACTGTTTTTT.

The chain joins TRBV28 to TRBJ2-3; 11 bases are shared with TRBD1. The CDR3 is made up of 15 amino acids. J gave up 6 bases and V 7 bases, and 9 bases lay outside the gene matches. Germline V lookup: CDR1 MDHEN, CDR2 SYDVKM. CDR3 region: CASTPGTGGWDTQYF. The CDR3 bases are TGTGCCAGCACCCCCGGGACAGGGGGATGGGATACGCAGTATTTT.

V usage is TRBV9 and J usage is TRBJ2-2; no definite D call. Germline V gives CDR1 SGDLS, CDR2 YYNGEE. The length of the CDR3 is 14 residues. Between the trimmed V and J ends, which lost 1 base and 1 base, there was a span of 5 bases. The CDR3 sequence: CASSVWQNTGELFF. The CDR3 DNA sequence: TGTGCCAGCAGCGTATGGCAGAACACCGGGGAGCTGTTTTTT.

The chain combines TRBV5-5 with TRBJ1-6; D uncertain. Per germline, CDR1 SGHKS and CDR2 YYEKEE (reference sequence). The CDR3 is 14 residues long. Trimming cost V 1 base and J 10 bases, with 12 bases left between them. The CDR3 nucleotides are TGTGCCAGCAGCTTGTACTCCGGACTGTCACCCCTCCACTTT. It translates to CASSLYSGLSPLHF.

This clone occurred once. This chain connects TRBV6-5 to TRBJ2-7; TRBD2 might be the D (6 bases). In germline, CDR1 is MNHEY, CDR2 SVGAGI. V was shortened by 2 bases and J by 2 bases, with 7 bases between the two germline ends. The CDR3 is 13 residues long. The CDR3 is CASSYGEAYEQYF. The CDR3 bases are TGTGCCAGCAGTTACGGGGAGGCCTACGAGCAGTACTTC.

In DNA, the CDR3 is TGTGCCAGCAGCGCGGGGGACGGCGGTGCTGAGCAGTTCTTC. It specifies CASSAGDGGAEQFF. V is TRBV9 and J is TRBJ2-1, with D perhaps matching TRBD2 (6 bases). The CDR3 loop spans 14 amino acids. Deletions cut 3 bases from V and 9 bases from J, with 16 bases between. Per the germline V gene, CDR1 is SGDLS and CDR2 is YYNGEE.

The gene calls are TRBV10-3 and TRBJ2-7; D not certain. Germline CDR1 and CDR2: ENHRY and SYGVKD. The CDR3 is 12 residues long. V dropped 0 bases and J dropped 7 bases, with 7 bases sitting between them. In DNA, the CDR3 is TGTGCCATCAGTGAGTCCTCGAGGGAGCAGTACTTC. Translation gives CAISESSREQYF.

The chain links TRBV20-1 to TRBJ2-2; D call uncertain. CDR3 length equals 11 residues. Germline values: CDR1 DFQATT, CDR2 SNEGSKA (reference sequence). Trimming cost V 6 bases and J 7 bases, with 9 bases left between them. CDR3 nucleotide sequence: TGCAGTGCCCCAATCGGCGGGGAGCTGTTTTTT. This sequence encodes CSAPIGGELFF.

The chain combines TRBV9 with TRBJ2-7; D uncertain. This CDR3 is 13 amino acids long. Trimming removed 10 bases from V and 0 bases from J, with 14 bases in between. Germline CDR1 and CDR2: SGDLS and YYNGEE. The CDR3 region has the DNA TGTGCCTCTGGCGGTGAAAGCTCCTACGAGCAGTACTTC. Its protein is CASGGESSYEQYF. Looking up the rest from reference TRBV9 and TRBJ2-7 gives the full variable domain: DSGVTQTPKHLITATGQRVTLRCSPRSGDLSVYWYQQSLDQGLQFLIQYYNGEERAKGNILERFSAQQFPDLHSELNLSSLELGDSALYFCASGGESSYEQYFGPGTRLTVT.

Here the CDR3 DNA reads TGTGCCAGTAGTATGGGGCAGCAAGAGACCCAGTACTTC. It encodes CASSMGQQETQYF. The rearrangement uses TRBV19 and TRBJ2-5; D is possibly TRBD1 (5 bases). Germline-derived CDR1 and CDR2 are LNHDA and SQIVND (reference sequence). The V end lost 3 bases, the J end lost 2 bases, and 7 bases lay between the germline ends. CDR3 length: 13 residues.

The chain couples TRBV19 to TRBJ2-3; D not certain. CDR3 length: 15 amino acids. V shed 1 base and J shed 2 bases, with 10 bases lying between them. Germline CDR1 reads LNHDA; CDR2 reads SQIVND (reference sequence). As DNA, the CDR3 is TGTGCCAGTAGTATAGGAGGTAGTTTCACAGATACGCAGTATTTT. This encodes CASSIGGSFTDTQYF.

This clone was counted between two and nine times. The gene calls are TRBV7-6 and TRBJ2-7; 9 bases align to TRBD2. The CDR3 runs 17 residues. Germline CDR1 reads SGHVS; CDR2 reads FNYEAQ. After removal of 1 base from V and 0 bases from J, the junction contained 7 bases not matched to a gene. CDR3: CASSLDPLAGYSYEQYF. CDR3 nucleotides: TGTGCCAGCAGCTTAGACCCTCTAGCGGGGTACTCCTACGAGCAGTACTTC.